The rows below give T cell receptor beta chains drawn from one sample of a study of blood T cell repertoires in COVID-19. The assay was immunoSEQ multiplex PCR, and TCRdb's table has in-frame clones only and misses some. The data contain 45,000 to 65,000 clones, approximately 89% of them singletons. Sequenced: peripheral blood. Receptors were obtained from a human donor in a cohort sampled during active COVID-19. Both conserved end residues are part of each CDR3. D genes are given only for firm matches. Expanded clones are given a class, and other clones once, few, many or no size at all.

TGTGCCAGCAGCTTACCCGGGTCTTCTTCCTACGAGCAGTACTTC | CASSLPGSSSYEQYF | TRBJ2-7 | TRBV7-2 | NA | NA
TGTGCCAGCAGCTTAGATCTCGGTTCTGCATACGAGCAGTACTTC | CASSLDLGSAYEQYF | TRBJ2-7 | TRBV11-2 | NA | NA
TGTGCCTGGGCCCTAACGCATTCCAATCAGCCCCAGCATTTT | CAWALTHSNQPQHF | TRBJ1-5 | TRBV30 | NA | NA
TGTGCCAGCAGCTTAAGAGCCGAGCAGTACTTC | CASSLRAEQYF | TRBJ2-7 | TRBV5-4 | NA | NA
TGTGCCAGCAGCCAAGATTACGCATCCCTCGGAGCTTTCTTT | CASSQDYASLGAFF | TRBJ1-1 | TRBV3-1/TRBV3-2 | NA | NA
TGTGCCAGCAGCCTCGGGACAATCTCGTCCTACGAGCAGTACTTC | CASSLGTISSYEQYF | TRBJ2-7 | TRBV6-5 | NA | NA
TGTGCCAGCAGCTTAGTGGCAGGCCCTACTAACTATGGCTACACCTTC | CASSLVAGPTNYGYTF | TRBJ1-2 | TRBV7-8 | NA | NA
TGTGCCAGCAGCTCACAGGAACACACTGAAGCTTTCTTT | CASSSQEHTEAFF | TRBJ1-1 | TRBV7-6 | NA | NA
TGTGCCAGCAGCTTAGGCGCGCTCATCGATTATAATGAAAAACTGTTTTTT | CASSLGALIDYNEKLFF | TRBJ1-4 | TRBV11-2 | NA | NA
TGTGCCAGCAGCTTTAGCGGGGGGTCCTACAATGAGCAGTTCTTC | CASSFSGGSYNEQFF | TRBJ2-1 | TRBV7-3 | NA | TRBD2
TGTGCCAGCAGCTCCAGGGTAGACTACACCGGGGAGCTGTTTTTT | CASSSRVDYTGELFF | TRBJ2-2 | TRBV5-4 | NA | NA
TGTGCCAGTAGTACCCTGACTCACGGTTCTTACAATGAGCAGTTCTTC | CASSTLTHGSYNEQFF | TRBJ2-1 | TRBV19 | NA | NA
TGTGCCAGCTCACCGGCGGGGGCGAGAGGCTACACCTTC | CASSPAGARGYTF | TRBJ1-2 | TRBV18 | NA | NA
TGTGCCAGTAACCAGGGGGGCGACTACAATGAGCAGTTCTTC | CASNQGGDYNEQFF | TRBJ2-1 | TRBV19 | NA | NA
TGTGCCAGCAGCCAATACCGGGACTTAAACACCGGGGAGCTGTTTTTT | CASSQYRDLNTGELFF | TRBJ2-2 | TRBV4-2 | NA | NA
TGTGCCACCTTCACTGCCAGGGGGTTTACCTATGGCTACACCTTC | CATFTARGFTYGYTF | TRBJ1-2 | TRBV27 | once | TRBD1
TGTGCCAGCAGTTACGAGAGCGGTAGCACAGATACGCAGTATTTT | CASSYESGSTDTQYF | TRBJ2-3 | TRBV6-5 | NA | NA
TGTGCCAGCTCACGAGTGACGTCGGGTGGCGAGACCCAGTACTTC | CASSRVTSGGETQYF | TRBJ2-5 | TRBV18 | NA | NA
TGTGCCAGCAGCTTAGGGGCCAACACTGAAGCTTTCTTT | CASSLGANTEAFF | TRBJ1-1 | TRBV7-2 | NA | NA
TGTGCCAGCAGCCGAACAGAAAAACTGTTTTTT | CASSRTEKLFF | TRBJ1-4 | TRBV3-1/TRBV3-2 | NA | NA
TGTGCCACCAGCAGAGAACTACAGGGGGCTCTTAGCAATCAGCCCCAGCATTTT | CATSRELQGALSNQPQHF | TRBJ1-5 | TRBV15 | NA | TRBD1
TGTGCCAGCAGCGTCCACAGACTAGTCTCCAATGAGCAGTTCTTC | CASSVHRLVSNEQFF | TRBJ2-1 | TRBV7-8 | NA | NA
TGTGCCAGCAGCTTTGGCCCTAGCGGGGGGGCCTTGCTCCAAGAGACCCAGTACTTC | CASSFGPSGGALLQETQYF | TRBJ2-5 | TRBV5-6 | NA | TRBD2
TGCGCCAGCAGCTCCACAGGGTTTAATCAGCCCCAGCATTTT | CASSSTGFNQPQHF | TRBJ1-5 | TRBV5-1 | NA | NA
TGTGCCAGCAGTGCGTGGGAGGGGTACGAGCAGTACTTC | CASSAWEGYEQYF | TRBJ2-7 | TRBV12-3/TRBV12-4 | few | TRBD2
TGTGCCAGCAGCTACGACGGGAGTTCGAAAGATACGCAGTATTTT | CASSYDGSSKDTQYF | TRBJ2-3 | TRBV9 | few | NA
TGTGCCAGCTCACCACGATTACTAGCGGGGAATGAGCAGTTCTTC | CASSPRLLAGNEQFF | TRBJ2-1 | TRBV18 | few | TRBD2
TGTGCCAGTAGTATGAGGACACCGAACACTGAAGCTTTCTTT | CASSMRTPNTEAFF | TRBJ1-1 | TRBV19 | NA | NA
TGTGCCAGCAGCTTGGGACCGACAGGTACGCAAGAGACCCAGTACTTC | CASSLGPTGTQETQYF | TRBJ2-5 | TRBV5-6 | NA | NA
TGCGCCAGCAGCTTAGACAGGGGCACAGATACGCAGTATTTT | CASSLDRGTDTQYF | TRBJ2-3 | TRBV5-1 | NA | TRBD1
TGTGCCAGTAGTACCTCGTCTCCCACAGATACGCAGTATTTT | CASSTSSPTDTQYF | TRBJ2-3 | TRBV19 | NA | NA
TGTGCCAGCAGTGGTTCGTCAGGGGGAGGTTCACCCCTCCACTTT | CASSGSSGGGSPLHF | TRBJ1-6 | TRBV6-4 | NA | TRBD1
TGTGCCAGCAGTTACGCCACGACAGGGAGCACTGAAGCTTTCTTT | CASSYATTGSTEAFF | TRBJ1-1 | TRBV6-5 | NA | TRBD1
TGTGCCAGCAGCTTAACCCCTGGCGGAAAAGAGACCCAGTACTTC | CASSLTPGGKETQYF | TRBJ2-5 | TRBV7-3 | NA | NA
TGTGCCAGCAGCCTCCTCGGACTCCTCTACGAGCAGTACTTC | CASSLLGLLYEQYF | TRBJ2-7 | TRBV7-2 | NA | NA
TGTGCCAGCAGCTTAGGAGGTCAGCCCCAGCATTTT | CASSLGGQPQHF | TRBJ1-5 | TRBV7-9 | NA | NA
TGCGCCAGCAGCTTGCTGCAGGCTAGCACAGATACGCAGTATTTT | CASSLLQASTDTQYF | TRBJ2-3 | TRBV5-1 | NA | NA
TGTGCCAGCAGTTATGACAGGGGTAATTCACCCCTCCACTTT | CASSYDRGNSPLHF | TRBJ1-6 | TRBV6-6 | NA | TRBD1
TGTGCCAGCAGCCCACAGGTTGGAAACACCATATATTTT | CASSPQVGNTIYF | TRBJ1-3 | TRBV7-9 | NA | NA
TGCAGTGCTAGTGGGACTCCGGGAGCGGAGACCCAGTACTTC | CSASGTPGAETQYF | TRBJ2-5 | TRBV20-1 | NA | NA
TGTGCCAGCAGTTTTATCACTGAAGCTTTCTTT | CASSFITEAFF | TRBJ1-1 | TRBV12-3/TRBV12-4 | once | NA
TGTGCCAGCAGCAAAAACAGGACGGGACAGGGGCTCGCAGATACGCAGTATTTT | CASSKNRTGQGLADTQYF | TRBJ2-3 | TRBV21-1 | NA | NA
TGCGCCAGCAGCCAGGACAGGAGGTTGGCCGCCGGGGAGCTGTTTTTT | CASSQDRRLAAGELFF | TRBJ2-2 | TRBV4-3 | NA | TRBD1
TGTGCCAGCAGCTCCGGGACTAGCGGGAGGGCGATAGATACGCAGTATTTT | CASSSGTSGRAIDTQYF | TRBJ2-3 | TRBV7-9 | NA | TRBD2
TGCGCCAGCAGCCAAGATCGCGCGGGAGCGCGAAATGAGCAGTTCTTC | CASSQDRAGARNEQFF | TRBJ2-1 | TRBV4-1 | once | TRBD2
TGTGCCAGCAGTGAGAGCGGGAGGGCCGGCGGGGAGCTGTTTTTT | CASSESGRAGGELFF | TRBJ2-2 | TRBV2 | NA | TRBD2
TGTGCCAGCAGTTATGACGCCGGGACAGGGGGCGAGCAGTACTTC | CASSYDAGTGGEQYF | TRBJ2-7 | TRBV7-6 | NA | TRBD1
TGTGCCAGCAGCCCGACTAGCGGGGGGGGTAATGAGCAGTTCTTC | CASSPTSGGGNEQFF | TRBJ2-1 | TRBV11-2 | NA | TRBD2
TGTGCCAGCAGCGTAAGACAGAGTAATTCACCCCTCCACTTT | CASSVRQSNSPLHF | TRBJ1-6 | TRBV9 | NA | NA
TGTGCCAGTAGTCACAGAGCGGGAGTCGGCGAGCAGTACTTC | CASSHRAGVGEQYF | TRBJ2-7 | TRBV19 | NA | TRBD2
TGTGCCAGCAGCTCCTCGAGTTTCGAGGCCAACGAGCAGTACTTC | CASSSSSFEANEQYF | TRBJ2-7 | TRBV4-2 | NA | NA
TGTGCCACAAGTGGCAGCGGCGGGACCCAGTACTTC | CATSGSGGTQYF | TRBJ2-5 | TRBV24-1 | NA | NA
TGTGCCAGCAGTAAGGACAGGAAGAGAGGCGAGCAGTACTTC | CASSKDRKRGEQYF | TRBJ2-7 | TRBV6-5 | NA | TRBD1
TGCGCCAGCAGCTTGGTGGTCAGTCCCTACGAGCAGTACTTC | CASSLVVSPYEQYF | TRBJ2-7 | TRBV5-1 | NA | NA
TGTGCCAGCCGCTCTGGTGGGACAGGGGTTAATTCACCCCTCCACTTT | CASRSGGTGVNSPLHF | TRBJ1-6 | TRBV5-4 | NA | TRBD1
TGTGCCAGCAGCTTAATGCTTCGGGGTTTTGGCACAGATACGCAGTATTTT | CASSLMLRGFGTDTQYF | TRBJ2-3 | TRBV7-3 | NA | NA
TGTGCCAGCAGCTTAGGGCTAGCGGGAGGAGATACGCAGTATTTT | CASSLGLAGGDTQYF | TRBJ2-3 | TRBV7-3 | NA | TRBD2
TGTGCCAGCAGCCAAGATGGGACTATAGCCGGGGAGCTGTTTTTT | CASSQDGTIAGELFF | TRBJ2-2 | TRBV4-2 | NA | TRBD2
TGTGCCAGCAGCCGAGAAGGGACAGGCAGATGGGGGGAATCCGAGCAGTACTTC | CASSREGTGRWGESEQYF | TRBJ2-7 | TRBV4-2 | once | TRBD1
TGCGCCAGCAGCTCTCAGGGGTATGAGCAGTTCTTC | CASSSQGYEQFF | TRBJ2-1 | TRBV5-1 | once | NA